Sequencing of this T cell receptor (beta chain) was carried out in a study of blood T cells in healthy people across ages. It was with a sample-barcoded 5' primer and a J-beta primer mix that a second PCR of roughly 7 to 12 cycles was run. A template-switch adaptor with 12 random nucleotides tagged each cDNA molecule. TCRdb processed the 5' RACE reads anew with MiXCR; each CDR3 protein has one entry. This table has nearly 800,000 distinct CDR3 sequences, roughly three fifths appearing once. Total RNA was extracted at no less than 5 micrograms per sample. CDR3 size: 15 residues. CDR1 is SEHNR, CDR2 FQNEAQ, per germline (reference sequence). Trimming cost V 5 bases and J 6 bases; bases outside gene matches: 10.

This sequence joins TRBV7-9 and TRBJ1-1; TRBD1 matches at 9 bases. The clonotype was recovered from a man in his forties in good health. The sequencing sample was made of blood. CDR3 loop: CASSVTGGGRAEAFF. CDR3 DNA: TGTGCCAGCAGCGTCACAGGGGGCGGGAGAGCTGAAGCTTTCTTT.